This T cell receptor beta chain appears in the sequencing data of a study of tumor-infiltrating lymphocytes in primary liver carcinoma. At the level of the study: These were node-negative, non-metastatic T1-T3 tumors of roughly 4 to 10 cm.

A remark on this clonotype: Its antigen is unidentified.

Using a constant-region primer together with ProtoScript II reverse transcriptase, TCR beta cDNA was made from 450 to 600 ng of total RNA. TCR beta libraries came from three nested multiplex PCR rounds using slightly modified ARM-PCR. Both of the initial two PCR rounds ran for about 11 cycles and employed TRBV1-TRBV30 forward primers alongside a C-beta reverse primer. TCRdb ran MiXCR on the multiplex PCR reads and lists one entry per CDR3 protein. The sample includes around 47,000 distinct CDR3 sequences, approximately 70% of them seen just once. The CDR3 contains 13 residues. Per the germline V gene, CDR1 is SGHRS and CDR2 is YFSETQ. Co-extracting RNA and DNA was done with about 20-33 mg of unsorted bulk tissue as input. Every tumor was sampled at five separate regions. Findings and limits, study-wide: Tumor tissue displayed a significantly greater top-250-clone fraction than blood (p = 0.039). No more than about 8-24% of top clones could be seen in all five tumor regions.

The chain is built from TRBV5-1 and TRBJ1-2; D is uncertain. This TCR was recovered from a man in his forties with primary liver carcinoma and hepatitis B virus infection. The sample was liver tumor tissue from sampling region 2. Specified subset: tumor region T2, inferior pole. CDR3 sequence: CSSSLLSDYGYTF. The CDR3 bases are TGCTCAAGCAGCTTGCTGTCGGACTATGGCTACACCTTC.